This entry concerns a single T cell receptor (beta chain). Method: immunoSEQ multiplex PCR; TCRdb's copy keeps in-frame clones and lacks some. Among around 340,000 clones listed, about 94% were seen once. CDR3 length: 15 residues. V was trimmed by 1 base and J by 4 bases, leaving 11 bases between them. The germline V gene encodes CDR1 SGHRS and CDR2 YFSETQ. These data belong to a study of brain T cells in children with intractable seizures. The time point is: blood from clinic visit 5 months post-surgery; TSC patient then seizure free. The rearrangement uses TRBV5-1 and TRBJ2-2; D gene uncertain. The TCR originated in a boy in the first two years of life with tuberous sclerosis and intractable seizures. The sequenced sample was peripheral blood, obtained about 5 months after surgery. CDR3 sequence (DNA): TGCGCCAGCAGCTTGCCCCCCCCTTCCACCGGGGAGCTGTTTTTT. Translated: CASSLPPPSTGELFF.